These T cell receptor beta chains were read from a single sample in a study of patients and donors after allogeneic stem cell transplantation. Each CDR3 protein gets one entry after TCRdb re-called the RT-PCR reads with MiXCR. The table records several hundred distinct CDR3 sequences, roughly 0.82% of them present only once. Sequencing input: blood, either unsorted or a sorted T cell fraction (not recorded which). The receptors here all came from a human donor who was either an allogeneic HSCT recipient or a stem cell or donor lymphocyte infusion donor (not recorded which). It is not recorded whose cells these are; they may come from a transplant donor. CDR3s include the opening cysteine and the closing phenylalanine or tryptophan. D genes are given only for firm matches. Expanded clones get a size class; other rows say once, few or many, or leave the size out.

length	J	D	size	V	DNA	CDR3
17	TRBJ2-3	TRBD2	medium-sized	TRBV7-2	TGTGCCAGCAGCTTTCGCCTAAGCGGGAGTTTGACAGATACGCAGTATTTT	CASSFRLSGSLTDTQYF
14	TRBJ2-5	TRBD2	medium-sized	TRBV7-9	TGTGCCGCAGGGGGTCTAGCGGGAGAAGAGACCCAGTACTTC	CAAGGLAGEETQYF
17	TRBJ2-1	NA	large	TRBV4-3	TGCGCCAGCAGCCAAAGACGGGAGGGGACAGAGAACAATGAGCAGTTCTTC	CASSQRREGTENNEQFF
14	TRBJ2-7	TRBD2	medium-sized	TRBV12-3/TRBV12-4	TGTGCCAGCAGGGCTAGCGGGAGGGCCTACGAGCAGTACTTC	CASRASGRAYEQYF
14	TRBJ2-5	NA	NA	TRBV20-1	TGCAGTGCTAACCCTGTCGGGGGCCAAGAGACCCAGTACTTC	CSANPVGGQETQYF
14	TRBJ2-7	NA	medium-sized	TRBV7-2	TGTGCCAGCAGGAGACACTGGACTGCCTACGAGCAGTACTTC	CASRRHWTAYEQYF
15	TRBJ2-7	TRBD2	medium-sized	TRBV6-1	TGTGCCAGCAGTCGGGACTTAGGCGGGAGTTACGAGCAGTACTTC	CASSRDLGGSYEQYF
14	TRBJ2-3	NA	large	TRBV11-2	TGTGCCAGCAGCTTAGTGGCAGGGTGGGATACGCAGTATTTT	CASSLVAGWDTQYF
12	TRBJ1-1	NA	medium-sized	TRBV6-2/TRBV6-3	TGTGCCAGCAGTTCGGGGAACACTGAAGCTTTCTTT	CASSSGNTEAFF
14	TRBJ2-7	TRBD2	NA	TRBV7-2	TGTGCCAGCAGCGCCGTTCTAGCGGGAGACGAGCAGTACTTC	CASSAVLAGDEQYF
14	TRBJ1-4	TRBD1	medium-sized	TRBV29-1	TGCAGCGTTGCTACAGGGGGGGGAAGCGAAAAACTGTTTTTT	CSVATGGGSEKLFF
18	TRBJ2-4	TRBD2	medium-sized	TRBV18	TGTGCCAGCTCACCCGATCCGCTAGCGGGAGGGTACAAAAACATTCAGTACTTC	CASSPDPLAGGYKNIQYF
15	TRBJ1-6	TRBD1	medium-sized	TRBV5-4	TGTGCCAGCAGCTTGGACAGGGGACCAAATTCACCCCTCCACTTT	CASSLDRGPNSPLHF
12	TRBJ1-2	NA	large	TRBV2	TGTGCCAGCAGTCCTAGGGGGGATGGCTACACCTTC	CASSPRGDGYTF
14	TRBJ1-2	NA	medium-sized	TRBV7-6	TGTGCCAGCAGCGAGGGACCTCGGGGATATGGCTACACCTTC	CASSEGPRGYGYTF
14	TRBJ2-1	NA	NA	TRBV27	TGTGCCAGCAGTTTCGGACAGCTTAACAATGAGCAGTTCTTC	CASSFGQLNNEQFF
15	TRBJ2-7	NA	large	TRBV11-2	TGTGCCAGCAGCTTAGCCCCGGGAGTGAGCAACGAGCAGTACTTC	CASSLAPGVSNEQYF
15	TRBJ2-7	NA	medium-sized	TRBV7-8	TGTGCCAGCAGCTTAGGCGCAGGGAGCTCCTACGAGCAGTACTTC	CASSLGAGSSYEQYF
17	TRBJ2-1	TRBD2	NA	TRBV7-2	TGTGCCAGCAGCCTACCTCTAGCGGGTACCCGGGACAATGAGCAGTTCTTC	CASSLPLAGTRDNEQFF
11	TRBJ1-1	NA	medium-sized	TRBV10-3	TGTGCCATCAGCGAAGCTGGACAAGCTTTCTTT	CAISEAGQAFF
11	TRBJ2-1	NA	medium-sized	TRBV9	TGTGCCAGCAGCGTAGGAACTGAGCAGTTCTTC	CASSVGTEQFF
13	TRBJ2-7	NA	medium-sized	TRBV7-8	TGTGCCAGCAGCGTAGGGCTTCCCTACGAGCAGTACTTC	CASSVGLPYEQYF
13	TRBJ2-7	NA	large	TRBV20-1	TGCAGTGCCTTTAGCGCTGAACCTAACGAGCAGTACTTC	CSAFSAEPNEQYF
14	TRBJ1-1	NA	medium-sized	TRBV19	TGTGCCAGTAGTATGATGGGGACTTTGGGTGAAGCTTTCTTT	CASSMMGTLGEAFF
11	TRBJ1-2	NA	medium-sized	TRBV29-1	TGCAGCGTTGCGAACCTCTATGGCTACACCTTC	CSVANLYGYTF
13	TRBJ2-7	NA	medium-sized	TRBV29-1	TGCAGCGTTGAGAGTCAGGGGAGGTACGAGCAGTACTTC	CSVESQGRYEQYF